This T cell receptor (beta chain) appears in the sequencing data of a study of blood T cell repertoires in COVID-19. Study details: Italy, Spain and the United States were the sources of the convalescent and acute COVID-19 samples.

In the study's own analysis: It was from reference gene primer amplification that nucleated cell counts were estimated. TCRdb keeps only in-frame clones here, not all; method: immunoSEQ multiplex PCR. That table supplies the V and J calls and clone size; D and trimming were determined from the DNA. The sample holds 150,000 to 200,000 clones, roughly 80% seen once. The germline V gene has CDR1 MGHRA and CDR2 YSYEKL. This CDR3 contains 13 residues. V lost 4 bases and J lost 4, with 10 bases in between. Specimen: peripheral blood. The V and J genes are TRBV4-1 and TRBJ1-2; tentatively, D is TRBD1 (5 bases). This TCR was recovered from a man aged 55 to 70 with acute or convalescent COVID-19. DNA of the CDR3: TGCGCCAGCAGCCCCCGGGACTTCTATGGCTACACCTTC. Its protein is CASSPRDFYGYTF.